These T cell receptor beta chains were read from a single sample in a study of blood T cell repertoires in COVID-19. Only in-frame clones appear in the TCRdb table, and some are missing; sequencing was by immunoSEQ multiplex PCR. This sample has more than 400,000 clones, with 87% found just once. Sequenced material: PBMCs or T cells enriched from blood (not recorded which). These receptors all stem from a woman under 30 who had recovered from COVID-19. The CDR3 runs from the conserved cysteine through the conserved F or W. The D gene is left open where the match is weak. The listing skips clone size in some rows; elsewhere it reads once, few, many or a size class.

TRBV5-1	TRBJ1-3	few	.	TGCGCCAGCAGCTTGGCTCCCGCAGGGACTGGAAACACCATATATTTT	CASSLAPAGTGNTIYF
TRBV6-1	TRBJ2-5	.	.	TGTGCCAGCAGTGAGACTAGGACCATTCAAGAGACCCAGTACTTC	CASSETRTIQETQYF
TRBV28	TRBJ1-1	.	TRBD1	TGTGCCAGCAGTTCCCACTCGACAGGGGGCACGGGCACTGAAGCTTTCTTT	CASSSHSTGGTGTEAFF
TRBV5-1	TRBJ1-1	once	.	TGCGCCAGCAGCCGGGGGGGATCCACTGAAGCTTTCTTT	CASSRGGSTEAFF
TRBV24-1	TRBJ2-2	.	.	TGTGCCACCAGTGACCCCCCGTGGGTTAGCTCCGGGGAGCTGTTTTTT	CATSDPPWVSSGELFF
TRBV2	TRBJ1-1	.	TRBD1	TGTGCCAGCAGTGAAGACAGGGGGGAACTCCTGAACACTGAAGCTTTCTTT	CASSEDRGELLNTEAFF
TRBV7-9	TRBJ2-7	few	.	TGTGCCAGCACCTCGACAGGAGCCTACGAGCAGTACTTC	CASTSTGAYEQYF
TRBV20-1	TRBJ2-5	.	.	TGCAGTGCTAGCCCCAACGGGACCCAGTACTTC	CSASPNGTQYF
TRBV5-1	TRBJ1-1	.	.	TGCGCCAGCAGTCTCGGGTTCCCAGGAAGGGGCACTGAAGCTTTCTTT	CASSLGFPGRGTEAFF
TRBV19	TRBJ2-1	.	.	TGTGCCAGTAGTATAGTAGGGGGAAGGGAGCAGTTCTTC	CASSIVGGREQFF
TRBV6-1	TRBJ2-7	.	TRBD1	TGTGCCAGCAGTGACCGGACAGGGCGCCCCTACGAGCAGTACTTC	CASSDRTGRPYEQYF
TRBV6-2/TRBV6-3	TRBJ1-1	few	TRBD1	TGTGCCAGCAGCCCTTTATTATCAGGGGGCGTTGGGCTAACGGATAGGGGGAACACTGAAGCTTTCTTT	CASSPLLSGGVGLTDRGNTEAFF
TRBV28	TRBJ1-6	few	TRBD1	TGTGCCAGCAGTTTGGGACTTGACAGGGCCGATTCACCCCTCCACTTT	CASSLGLDRADSPLHF
TRBV4-1	TRBJ2-2	few	.	TGCGCCAGCAGCCAAGCGAGATACACCGGGGAGCTGTTTTTT	CASSQARYTGELFF
TRBV2	TRBJ1-2	.	TRBD1	TGTGCCAGCAGTCCATCACAGGGGAGTTATGGCTACACCTTC	CASSPSQGSYGYTF
TRBV28	TRBJ1-6	.	TRBD1	TGTGCCAGCACCCCACCGGACAGGGTCAATTCACCCCTCCACTTT	CASTPPDRVNSPLHF
TRBV5-1	TRBJ1-1	.	TRBD1	TGCGCCAGCAGCCCGGGACAGGGTACTGAAGCTTTCTTT	CASSPGQGTEAFF
TRBV30	TRBJ1-1	.	.	TGTGCCTGGAGCACGGGGAGCTCAGGAGAAGCTTTCTTT	CAWSTGSSGEAFF
TRBV28	TRBJ1-6	.	.	TGTGCCAGCCAACAGTCCGATTCACCCCTCCACTTT	CASQQSDSPLHF
TRBV3-1/TRBV3-2	TRBJ1-1	.	.	TGTGCCAGCAGCCACACTCGACAGGAAGCTTTCTTT	CASSHTRQEAFF
TRBV30	TRBJ1-6	.	.	TGTGCCTGGAGTGGGCAGGTAGATTCACCCCTCCACTTT	CAWSGQVDSPLHF
TRBV18	TRBJ2-6	.	TRBD2	TGTGCCAGCTCCCTTAGCGGGGGGGCCTATGGGGCCAACGTCCTGACTTTC	CASSLSGGAYGANVLTF
TRBV7-2	TRBJ2-3	.	TRBD2	TGTGCCAGCAGTTACAATAGCGGGGGGGACACAGATACGCAGTATTTT	CASSYNSGGDTDTQYF
TRBV19	TRBJ1-2	.	TRBD1	TGTGCCAGTAGTACAACCCCGACAGGGTTCTATGGCTACACCTTC	CASSTTPTGFYGYTF
TRBV7-2	TRBJ2-5	once	TRBD2	TGTGCCAGCAGCTGGGGGCTAGCGGGGGGTCAAGAGACCCAGTACTTC	CASSWGLAGGQETQYF
TRBV10-3	TRBJ2-1	.	TRBD2	TGTGCCATCAGTGATATTACCGGGACTAGCGGGGGCAATGAGCAGTTCTTC	CAISDITGTSGGNEQFF
TRBV3-1/TRBV3-2	TRBJ2-1	.	TRBD2	TGTGCCAGCAGCCAAAGGACTAGCGGGGGGGACAATGAGCAGTTCTTC	CASSQRTSGGDNEQFF
TRBV4-1	TRBJ1-2	.	.	TGCGCCAGCAGCCAAGGCGACAGTTATCTCTATGGCTACACCTTC	CASSQGDSYLYGYTF
TRBV10-2	TRBJ2-5	.	TRBD1	TGCGCCAGCAGTGAGTCGACGGGACAGGTTAACTTC	CASSESTGQVNF
TRBV6-5	TRBJ2-3	.	.	TGTGCCAGCAGTTACTTGGCAGGCACAGATACGCAGTATTTT	CASSYLAGTDTQYF
TRBV14	TRBJ2-7	.	.	TGTGCCAGCAGCCAAGCTAACTGGTGGGGGGGGCCGAATTACGAGCAGTACTTC	CASSQANWWGGPNYEQYF
TRBV5-1	TRBJ1-2	once	.	TGCGCCAGCAGCTTGGGCGTGGGCCTGGACTATGGCTACACCTTC	CASSLGVGLDYGYTF
TRBV5-1	TRBJ2-7	few	TRBD2	TGCGCCAGCAGCTTGGCCCTAGCGGGGGGCTACGAGCAGTACTTC	CASSLALAGGYEQYF
TRBV18	TRBJ1-1	once	TRBD1	TGTGCCAGCTCACCGCCGGGACAGGCTTCTAGGGGAGCTTTCTTT	CASSPPGQASRGAFF
TRBV24-1	TRBJ1-1	.	TRBD1	TGTGCCGCCGTTCGACAGGGGGGGATAACGAACACTGAAGCTTTCTTT	CAAVRQGGITNTEAFF
TRBV28	TRBJ2-1	.	TRBD1	TGTGCCAGCAGTCCGACGCCCCCAGTTTGGGACAGGAACAATGAGCAGTTCTTC	CASSPTPPVWDRNNEQFF
TRBV2	TRBJ2-7	once	.	TGTGCCAGCATAGGGGCAGTAACCTACGAGCAGTACTTC	CASIGAVTYEQYF
TRBV24-1	TRBJ2-7	.	.	TGTGCCACCAGTGATGTCCCCGGGGACGAGCAGTACTTC	CATSDVPGDEQYF
TRBV27	TRBJ2-2	.	.	TGTGCCAGCAGTTTAACGACACCCGGGGAGCTGTTTTTT	CASSLTTPGELFF
TRBV24-1	TRBJ1-5	once	.	TGTGCCACCAGTGGTACCGGCGGGATATTCAATCAGCCCCAGCATTTT	CATSGTGGIFNQPQHF
TRBV9	TRBJ2-3	.	TRBD2	TGTGCCAGCAGTTCTTCTAGCGGGGGGTCAGATACGCAGTATTTT	CASSSSSGGSDTQYF
TRBV10-3	TRBJ1-5	once	TRBD1	TGTGCCATCAGTGAGTCTAACATGGGACAGGATGGCAATCAGCCCCAGCATTTT	CAISESNMGQDGNQPQHF
TRBV29-1	TRBJ1-2	.	.	TGCAGCGTTGGGGCAGACTATGGCTACACCTTC	CSVGADYGYTF
TRBV5-1	TRBJ2-2	.	.	TGCGCCAGCAGCTTGATAATCGGGGAGCTGTTTTTT	CASSLIIGELFF
TRBV29-1	TRBJ1-2	many	TRBD1	TGCAGCGCTACTGGGACAGGGTTCGACTATGGCTACACCTTC	CSATGTGFDYGYTF
TRBV24-1	TRBJ2-1	.	.	TGTGCCACCTGGGGGGGGCGCGGAGGCAATGAGCAGTTCTTC	CATWGGRGGNEQFF
TRBV11-2	TRBJ1-6	.	TRBD1	TGTGCCAGCAGCTTGAGTTTTGGGGACAGGATAAATTCACCCCTCCACTTT	CASSLSFGDRINSPLHF
TRBV9	TRBJ2-2	.	.	TGTGCCAGCAGCCCACGAGGAGGGGGCGCGGGCACCGGGGAGCTGTTTTTT	CASSPRGGGAGTGELFF
TRBV10-3	TRBJ1-2	.	.	TGTGCCATCACGCAACCCGACAGTCGTAATGGCTACACCTTC	CAITQPDSRNGYTF
TRBV5-1	TRBJ1-6	.	.	TGCGCCAGCAGCTCGAGACAGGCAGGGGATTCACCCCTCCACTTT	CASSSRQAGDSPLHF
TRBV7-8	TRBJ1-4	.	TRBD1	TGTGCCAGCAGCCCGAGCCGGACAGGGGCGAAAAGGGATGAAAAACTGTTTTTT	CASSPSRTGAKRDEKLFF
TRBV10-3	TRBJ2-6	.	.	TGTGCCATCAGTGAGGCAGGGCTGGCTGGGGCCAACGTCCTGACTTTC	CAISEAGLAGANVLTF
TRBV6-5	TRBJ2-3	.	TRBD2	TGTGCCATTTCACTAGCGGGGGGCACAGATACGCAGTATTTT	CAISLAGGTDTQYF
TRBV5-8	TRBJ1-2	.	.	TGTGCCAGCAGCTTCCCTTCAGGGAATGGCTACACCTTC	CASSFPSGNGYTF
TRBV18	TRBJ1-2	.	.	TGTGCCAGCTCACCGCGCAGGGAGGATGGCTACACCTTC	CASSPRREDGYTF
TRBV9	TRBJ1-3	.	.	TGTGCCAGCAGCGCCCGGGACAATGGAAACACCATATATTTT	CASSARDNGNTIYF